The next 25 T cell receptor beta chains were all read from a single sample in a study of human T cells and chemical hapten exposure. Specified time point: pre-sensitization, week 0. This sample's treatment: therapeutic diphenylcyclopropenone sensitization with weekly scalp DPC. MiXCR, applied by TCRdb to the RACE reads, yields one record per CDR3 protein. The sample carries about 80,000 distinct CDR3 sequences, approximately 15% recorded once. The material was whole blood, obtained in connection with sensitization to the hapten diphenylcyclopropenone (DPC). These receptors were obtained from a woman aged 45-65 years with alopecia areata. Some clones in this sample may be carry-over from other donors' samples.

This clonotype was seen only a few times. The chain has TRBV28 and TRBJ2-2, with 8 bases identical to TRBD1. V shed 6 bases, J shed 4 bases, and the junction held 7 bases outside the gene matches. The CDR3 is 15 amino acids. Germline V gene lookup returns CDR1 MDHEN and CDR2 SYDVKM. CDR3: CASRSGGRITGELFF. DNA for the CDR3: TGTGCCAGCAGGTCAGGGGGCCGAATCACCGGGGAGCTGTTTTTT. Full variable domain (rest looked up from reference TRBV28 and TRBJ2-2): DVKVTQSSRYLVKRTGEKVFLECVQDMDHENMFWYRQDPGLGLRLIYFSYDVKMKEKGDIPEGYSVSREKKERFSLILESASTNQTSMYLCASRSGGRITGELFFGEGSRLTVL.

This chain connects TRBV20-1 to TRBJ2-1, with D hard to call. Germline assignment: CDR1 DFQATT and CDR2 SNEGSKA (reference sequence). The CDR3 loop spans 15 amino acids. V was trimmed by 6 bases and J by 1 base, leaving 16 bases between them. The CDR3 sequence is CSAPLPGKSYNEQFF. In DNA, the CDR3 is TGCAGTGCACCACTCCCCGGCAAGTCCTACAATGAGCAGTTCTTC.

This rearrangement joins TRBV29-1 to TRBJ2-7; 8 bases agree with TRBD1. The germline gives CDR1 SQVTM, CDR2 ANQGSEA. The CDR3 length is 13 residues. V lost 2 bases to trimming and J lost 4 bases; unmatched junction nucleotides: 4. CDR3 residues: CSVESRQGYEQYF. CDR3 nucleotides: TGCAGCGTTGAAAGCAGACAGGGGTACGAGCAGTACTTC.

The chain recombines TRBV20-1 with TRBJ2-3; D remains ambiguous. The length of the CDR3 is 15 residues. V lost 5 bases and J lost 1, with 16 bases in between. Germline CDR1 is DFQATT and CDR2 is SNEGSKA (reference sequence). The CDR3 DNA sequence: TGCAGTGCTCCCCCGACCCCCGGAGGCACAGATACGCAGTATTTT. It is translated as CSAPPTPGGTDTQYF.

This clonotype was counted ten times or more. J is TRBJ2-5 and V is TRBV20-1, with 10 bases aligning to TRBD2. With 4 bases clipped from V and 2 bases from J, the junction kept 13 bases outside the gene matches. This CDR3 contains 17 residues. The germline V gene has CDR1 DFQATT and CDR2 SNEGSKA (reference sequence). The CDR3 DNA sequence: TGCAGTGCTATCAAAAGAGCGGGAGGGATGACTCAAGAGACCCAGTACTTC. Translating gives CSAIKRAGGMTQETQYF.

This clonotype was recorded at least ten times. V gene TRBV18 combines with J gene TRBJ2-1; 10 positions match TRBD2. The V gene's germline CDR1 is KGHSH and CDR2 LQKENI. J was trimmed by 9 bases and V by 0 bases; bases with no gene match: 11. The CDR3 has 17 amino acids. DNA of the CDR3: TGTGCCAGCTCACCACCGCGTCTAGCGGGAGCATCCGTTGAGCAGTTCTTC. Protein: CASSPPRLAGASVEQFF.

This clonotype was seen many times. The gene calls are TRBV5-8 and TRBJ1-5, with a tentative D call TRBD1 (5 bases). CDR1 is SGHTS, CDR2 YDEGEE, per germline. The CDR3 has 15 amino acids. Trimming removed 0 bases at V and 3 bases at J, with 10 bases between. The CDR3 loop is CASSLGQKVNQPQHF. The CDR3 bases are TGTGCCAGCAGCTTGGGACAGAAGGTCAATCAGCCCCAGCATTTT.

This rearrangement joins TRBV20-1 to TRBJ2-1; 10 bases align to TRBD2. V lost 2 bases and J lost 5; bases outside the gene matches: 6. This CDR3 contains 15 residues. Germline V gene sequence: CDR1 DFQATT, CDR2 SNEGSKA (reference sequence). CDR3 DNA sequence: TGCAGTGCTAGACCTGGACTAGCGGTCAACAATGAGCAGTTCTTC. Its protein product is CSARPGLAVNNEQFF.

The chain carries TRBV7-9 and TRBJ2-7; 8 bases are a match to TRBD1. The V gene end was trimmed by 7 bases and the J gene end by 5 bases; junction bases not matched to a gene: 7. The CDR3 totals 13 residues. Germline V CDR1 and CDR2: SEHNR, FQNEAQ (reference sequence). The CDR3 DNA reads as TGTGCCAGCACCCGACAGGGGTACCACGAGCAGTACTTC. Translation: CASTRQGYHEQYF. The entire variable domain, with the rest obtained from reference TRBV7-9 and TRBJ2-7, is as follows: DTGVSQNPRHKITKRGQNVTFRCDPISEHNRLYWYRQTLGQGPEFLTYFQNEAQLEKSRLLSDRFSAERPKGSFSTLEIQRTEQGDSAMYLCASTRQGYHEQYFGPGTRLTVT.

There are a few counts of this clonotype. The chain is built from TRBV12-3 or TRBV12-4 and TRBJ2-1; tentatively, D is TRBD2 (5 bases). Trimming removed 3 bases at V and 6 bases at J, with 12 bases between. CDR3 length equals 14 residues. CDR3 bases: TGTGCCAGCAGTTTCGACTACTCCCCCAATGAGCAGTTCTTC. The encoded protein is CASSFDYSPNEQFF.

This clonotype was found once. The rearrangement links TRBV6-5 to TRBJ1-6; D is ambiguous. V lost 0 bases and J lost 7, with 10 bases in between. The CDR3 runs to 15 residues. Germline loops: CDR1 MNHEY, CDR2 SVGAGI. The DNA for the CDR3 is TGTGCCAGCAGTTACTCGATAATGGAGAATTCACCCCTCCACTTT. Its protein product is CASSYSIMENSPLHF.

The V and J genes are TRBV12-3 or TRBV12-4 and TRBJ2-2, with D perhaps being TRBD1 or TRBD2 (6 bases each). This CDR3 spans 16 amino acids. Trimming shortened V by 6 bases and J by 0 bases, and 14 bases separated the two germline ends. The chain's CDR3 is CASRKQGGTNTGELFF. CDR3 sequence (DNA): TGTGCCAGCAGGAAACAGGGCGGGACGAACACCGGGGAGCTGTTTTTT.

With regard to this clonotype: A much larger clone lies a single base off, so this may be a read error. This chain links TRBV6-5 with TRBJ2-7; 7 bases are a match to TRBD2. The CDR3 covers 15 residues. Per the germline V gene, CDR1 is MNHEY and CDR2 is SVGAGI. The CDR3 reads CASSYSSSGGDEQHF. The CDR3, as DNA: TGTGCCAGCAGTTACTCATCTAGCGGTGGGGACGAGCAGCACTTC.

This clonotype was seen ten or more times. J is TRBJ2-4 and V is TRBV12-3 or TRBV12-4; no clear D gene. This CDR3 has 15 residues. Trimming took 2 bases from V and 0 from J, leaving 8 bases between them. The CDR3: CASSLLGLAKNIQYF. CDR3 sequence (DNA): TGTGCCAGCAGTTTATTAGGTCTAGCCAAAAACATTCAGTACTTC.

This clonotype came up a few times. The V and J genes are TRBV2 and TRBJ2-7; possibly TRBD1 for D (6 bases). CDR3 size: 15 residues. Per the germline V gene, CDR1 is SNHLY and CDR2 is FYNNEI. The V end was cut by 2 bases, the J end by 4 bases, with 15 bases between. The DNA for the CDR3 is TGTGCCAGCAGTGAATCCAGGGGAGTGGGGTACGAGCAGTACTTC. It encodes CASSESRGVGYEQYF.

This clonotype has at least ten counts. This sequence joins TRBV28 and TRBJ1-1; maybe TRBD1 (5 bases). This CDR3 comprises 14 residues. Germline lookup yields CDR1 MDHEN and CDR2 SYDVKM. V lost 6 bases and J 3 bases, leaving 14 bases between the germline ends. The CDR3: CASSPPEGYTEAFF. CDR3 bases: TGTGCCAGCAGCCCGCCGGAGGGGTACACTGAAGCTTTCTTT.

This rearrangement joins TRBV2 to TRBJ1-5, with a possible D match to TRBD1 (5 bases). Germline V gives CDR1 SNHLY, CDR2 FYNNEI. The CDR3 runs 15 residues. V was pared by 2 bases and J by 0 bases, with 8 bases between. CDR3: CASSEQGHSNQPQHF. In nucleotides, the CDR3 is TGTGCCAGCAGTGAACAGGGCCATAGCAATCAGCCCCAGCATTTT.

The V and J genes are TRBV6-2 or TRBV6-3 and TRBJ2-3; perhaps TRBD2 as D (5 bases). The CDR3 is 14 amino acids. Trimming took off 6 bases at V and 2 bases at J, with 12 bases between the two ends. The germline V gene encodes CDR1 MNHEY and CDR2 SVGEGT. CDR3 bases: TGTGCCAGCAGCGCGGGCCGAAACACAGATACGCAGTATTTT. It yields the protein CASSAGRNTDTQYF.

Many counts were recorded for this clonotype. The CDR3 loop is CATSRGELSRNEQFF. In nucleotides, the CDR3 is TGTGCCACCAGCAGAGGGGAACTCTCTCGCAATGAGCAGTTCTTC. J is TRBJ2-1 and V is TRBV15, with no clear D. The CDR3 consists of 15 residues. The germline V gene has CDR1 LNHNV and CDR2 YYDKDF (reference sequence). Trimming removed 1 base from V and 6 bases from J, with 13 bases in between.

This clonotype showed up just a few times. The rearrangement joins TRBV28 to TRBJ2-3; D unclear. Germline V CDR1 and CDR2: MDHEN, SYDVKM. V lost 7 bases and J lost 4, with 15 bases in between. The CDR3 length is 14 residues. Here the CDR3 DNA reads TGTGCCAGCATCAAAGGAGCAAGCGCAGATACGCAGTATTTT. Encoded protein: CASIKGASADTQYF. Based on the CDR3 plus reference TRBV28 and TRBJ2-3, the full variable domain is DVKVTQSSRYLVKRTGEKVFLECVQDMDHENMFWYRQDPGLGLRLIYFSYDVKMKEKGDIPEGYSVSREKKERFSLILESASTNQTSMYLCASIKGASADTQYFGPGTRLTVL.

The chain combines TRBV30 with TRBJ1-5; TRBD1 matches 8 bases. Per the germline V gene, CDR1 is GTSNPN and CDR2 is SVGIG (reference sequence). There are 14 residues in the CDR3. V gave up 4 bases and J gave up 7 bases; unmatched junction bases: 9. CDR3 nucleotide sequence: TGTGCCTGGACCTCCGGACAGGGCGTCCAGCCCCAGCATTTT. The encoded protein is CAWTSGQGVQPQHF.

This chain connects TRBV29-1 to TRBJ2-6; D call uncertain. Trimming cost V 4 bases and J 3 bases, with 7 bases left between them. The CDR3 spans 13 residues. Germline V gene lookup returns CDR1 SQVTM and CDR2 ANQGSEA. CDR3 in DNA: TGCAGCGTTGGGGGTCGTGGGGCCAACGTCCTGACTTTC. As protein: CSVGGRGANVLTF.

This chain connects TRBV29-1 to TRBJ1-6, with 7 nucleotides matching TRBD1. The CDR3 covers 14 residues. CDR1 is SQVTM and CDR2 is ANQGSEA in the germline V gene. The junction had 7 bases not matched to a gene; V was cut back by 7 bases and J by 4 bases. The CDR3 DNA follows: TGCAGCGCCAGGGACAGTCGATATAATTCACCCCTCCACTTT. This gives the protein CSARDSRYNSPLHF.

J is TRBJ1-1 and V is TRBV29-1; D remains unclear. The CDR3 covers 11 residues. Trimming took 7 bases from V and 4 from J, leaving 10 bases between them. Germline CDR1 SQVTM, CDR2 ANQGSEA. The CDR3 protein is CSASRLTEAFF. In nucleotides, the CDR3 is TGCAGCGCCTCCAGGCTCACTGAAGCTTTCTTT. The full variable domain, with the rest looked up from reference TRBV29-1 and TRBJ1-1, is SAVISQKPSRDICQRGTSLTIQCQVDSQVTMMFWYRQQPGQSLTLIATANQGSEATYESGFVIDKFPISRPNLTFSTLTVSNMSPEDSSIYLCSASRLTEAFFGQGTRLTVV.

In its sample, this clonotype was seen a few times. The DNA of the CDR3 is TGTGCCAGCAGCCTGACGTCTGGGCCCCAGCATTTT. Its translation is CASSLTSGPQHF. The chain has TRBV5-5 and TRBJ1-5; no reliable D call. Germline assignment: CDR1 SGHKS and CDR2 YYEKEE (reference sequence). This CDR3 contains 12 residues. V was shortened by 4 bases and J by 9 bases, with 11 bases between the two germline ends.